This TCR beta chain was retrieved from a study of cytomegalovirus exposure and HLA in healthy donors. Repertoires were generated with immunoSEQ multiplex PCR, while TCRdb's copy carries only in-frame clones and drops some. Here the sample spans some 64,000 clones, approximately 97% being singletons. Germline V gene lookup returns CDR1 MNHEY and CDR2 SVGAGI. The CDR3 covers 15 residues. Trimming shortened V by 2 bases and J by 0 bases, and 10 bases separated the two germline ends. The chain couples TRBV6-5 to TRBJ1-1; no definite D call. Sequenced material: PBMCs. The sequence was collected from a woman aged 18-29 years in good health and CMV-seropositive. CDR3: CASSYKRSMNTEAFF. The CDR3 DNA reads TGTGCCAGCAGTTACAAGCGGAGTATGAACACTGAAGCTTTCTTT.